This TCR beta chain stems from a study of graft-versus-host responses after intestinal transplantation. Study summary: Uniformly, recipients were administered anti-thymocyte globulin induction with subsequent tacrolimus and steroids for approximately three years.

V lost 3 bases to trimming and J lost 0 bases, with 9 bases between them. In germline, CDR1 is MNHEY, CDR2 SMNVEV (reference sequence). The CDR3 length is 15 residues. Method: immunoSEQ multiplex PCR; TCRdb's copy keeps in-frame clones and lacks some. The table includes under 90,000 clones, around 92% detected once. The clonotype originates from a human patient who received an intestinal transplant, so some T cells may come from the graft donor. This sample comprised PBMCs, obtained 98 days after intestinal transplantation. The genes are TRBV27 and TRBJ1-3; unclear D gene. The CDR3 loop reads CASSLTGFSGNTIYF. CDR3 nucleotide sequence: TGTGCCAGCAGTTTGACGGGGTTCTCTGGAAACACCATATATTTT.